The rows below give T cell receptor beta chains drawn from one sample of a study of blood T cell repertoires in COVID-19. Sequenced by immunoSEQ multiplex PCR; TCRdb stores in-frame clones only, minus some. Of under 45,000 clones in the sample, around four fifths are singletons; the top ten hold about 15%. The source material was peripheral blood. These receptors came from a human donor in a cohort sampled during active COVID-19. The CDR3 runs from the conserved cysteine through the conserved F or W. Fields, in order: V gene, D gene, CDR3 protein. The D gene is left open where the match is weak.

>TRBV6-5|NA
CASSPPGEYNEQFF
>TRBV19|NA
CASSADSQGPLHF
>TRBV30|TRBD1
CAWSVGPDRVRYNYGYTF
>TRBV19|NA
CASTPRGDDQPQHF
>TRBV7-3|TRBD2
CASSLIAGEGATQYF
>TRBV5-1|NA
CASSLGGEETQYF
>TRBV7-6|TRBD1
CASSAVRDRDFGSTEAFF
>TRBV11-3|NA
CASSSLTPLGRNTEAFF
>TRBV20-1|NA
CSASAPSNYGYTF
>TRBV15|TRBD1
CATSRGTGAYTTSTDTQYF
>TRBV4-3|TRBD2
CASSLSAQRGDEQFF
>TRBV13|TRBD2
CASSLSAGGNTGELFF
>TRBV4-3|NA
CASSQGWGGHAFF
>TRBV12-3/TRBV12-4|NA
CASSLGTPTPLHF
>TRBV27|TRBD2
CASSTSWLAGGNEQFF
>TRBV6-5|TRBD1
CASTQQGGPEAFF
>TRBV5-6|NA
CASSLGPSGYTF
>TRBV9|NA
CASSVQENTEAFF
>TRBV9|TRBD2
CASSVAVAGPYEQYF
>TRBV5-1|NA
CASSLRGSRTDTQYF
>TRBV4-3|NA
CASSQRRDSLNTGELFF
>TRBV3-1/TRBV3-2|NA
CASSQDRGNTEAFF
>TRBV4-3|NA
CASSQGPSFTDTQYF
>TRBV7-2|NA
CASSSTYSGNTIYF
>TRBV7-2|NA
CASSTPWRGATDTQYF
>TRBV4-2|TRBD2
CASSQDGQRGDTQYF
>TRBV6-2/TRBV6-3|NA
CASSRLRGRQETQYF
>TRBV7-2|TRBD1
CASSSQGGPWPQHF
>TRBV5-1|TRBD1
CASSLGQGGNEQFF
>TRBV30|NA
CAWSVSGSTDTQYF
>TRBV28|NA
CASSWSQPQHF
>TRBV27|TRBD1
CASSLYRSGTGSNEQFF
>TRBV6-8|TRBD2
CASSYSGLAVCNEQFF
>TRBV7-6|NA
CASSPISRPDSYNEQFF
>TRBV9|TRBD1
CASSVVGQGAAGGYTF
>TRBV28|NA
CASSLQGVSYTF
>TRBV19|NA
CASSHAVRMSNTGELFF
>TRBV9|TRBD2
CASSLAAYNEQFF
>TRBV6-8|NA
CASRDPDSYNEQFF
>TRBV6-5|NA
CASREGGRYEQYF
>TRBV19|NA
CASDPGLRNTGELFF
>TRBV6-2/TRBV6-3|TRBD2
CASSYWLAGTSGDTQYF
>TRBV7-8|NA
CASSLEAGVNYGYTF
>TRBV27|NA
CASSFRLQEGTGELFF
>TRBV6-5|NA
CASSTSEKGNTEAFF
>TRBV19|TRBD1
CASSVTHRGQYGYTF
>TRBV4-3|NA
CASSQEFGREYEQYF
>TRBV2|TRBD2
CASEEAGGQYF
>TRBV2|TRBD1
CASLGGTGRGGYTF
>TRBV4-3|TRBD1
CASSHGQGALLASPLHF
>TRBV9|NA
CASSVANTDTQYF
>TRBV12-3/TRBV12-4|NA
CASRSSAGEQFF
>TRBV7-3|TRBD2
CASSPRTSGGTNTGELFF
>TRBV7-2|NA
CASRLRASTDTQYF
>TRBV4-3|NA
CASSQESIDRRYGYTF